This entry lists 2 T cell receptor beta chains sequenced from one sample in a study of vaccination and CD4 T cells after COVID-19. Treatment defined: roughly ten-day PBMC culture with coronavirus spike peptide pools or control peptides (ViraFEST assay). It was before the COVID-19 pandemic (2011-2018) that the unexposed donor's CD4+ T cells were collected. Their cognate antigens are unknown. With the Oncomine TCR Beta short-read assay, DNA from cultured CD4+ T cells was sequenced. One entry per CDR3 protein, called by TCRdb with MiXCR from the PCR reads. Of over 7,500 distinct CDR3 sequences listed, roughly 30% are singletons. The sequenced sample consisted of CD4+ T cells from blood, cultured in vitro. These receptors came from a human donor in good health.

This sequence joins TRBV12-3 or TRBV12-4 and TRBJ1-1, with D uncertain. The CDR3 is 14 amino acids. Trimming left V 5 bases short and J 0 bases short, with 10 bases between. CDR3 in DNA: TGTGCCAGCAGTCCCGTTGGGATGAACACTGAAGCTTTCTTT. Amino acids: CASSPVGMNTEAFF.

CDR3 bases: TGCAGTGCTAGTACAGACAGGGACTACCAAGAGACCCAGTACTTC. Translation gives CSASTDRDYQETQYF. V is TRBV20-1 and J is TRBJ2-5; weak D call: TRBD1 (7 bases). Trimming removed 3 bases from V and 0 bases from J, with 14 bases in between. The CDR3 totals 15 residues. Per germline, CDR1 DFQATT and CDR2 SNEGSKA (reference sequence).